The present TCR beta chain was sequenced within a study of cytomegalovirus exposure and HLA in healthy donors. Findings of the study overall: In presence/absence analyses, roughly uniform sequencing depth across donors was assumed. Later on, a genetic analysis was performed. It linked a missense variant in DCLRE1C with V- and J-gene trimming of TCR beta. Using the classifier, cytomegalovirus status was reportedly diagnosed with high specificity and sensitivity.

PCR involved 60 Vbeta and 13 Jbeta primers. Clones were sequenced by immunoSEQ multiplex PCR, and TCRdb holds only the in-frame ones, with some missing. The sample lists some 140,000 clones, around three fifths occurring once. Germline assignment: CDR1 MNHEY and CDR2 SMNVEV (reference sequence). The length of the CDR3 is 13 residues. Trimming at V came to 6 bases and at J to 5 bases, leaving 6 bases not matched to a gene. This clone was detected a few times. Antigen unknown. V is TRBV27 and J is TRBJ2-7, with 8 bases that match TRBD2. Sequencing was carried out using PBMCs. The origin of this receptor is a woman aged 40 to 50 in good health and CMV-seronegative. The CDR3 spells CASRRLATNEQYF. The CDR3 nucleotides are TGTGCCAGCAGACGACTAGCGACAAACGAGCAGTACTTC.